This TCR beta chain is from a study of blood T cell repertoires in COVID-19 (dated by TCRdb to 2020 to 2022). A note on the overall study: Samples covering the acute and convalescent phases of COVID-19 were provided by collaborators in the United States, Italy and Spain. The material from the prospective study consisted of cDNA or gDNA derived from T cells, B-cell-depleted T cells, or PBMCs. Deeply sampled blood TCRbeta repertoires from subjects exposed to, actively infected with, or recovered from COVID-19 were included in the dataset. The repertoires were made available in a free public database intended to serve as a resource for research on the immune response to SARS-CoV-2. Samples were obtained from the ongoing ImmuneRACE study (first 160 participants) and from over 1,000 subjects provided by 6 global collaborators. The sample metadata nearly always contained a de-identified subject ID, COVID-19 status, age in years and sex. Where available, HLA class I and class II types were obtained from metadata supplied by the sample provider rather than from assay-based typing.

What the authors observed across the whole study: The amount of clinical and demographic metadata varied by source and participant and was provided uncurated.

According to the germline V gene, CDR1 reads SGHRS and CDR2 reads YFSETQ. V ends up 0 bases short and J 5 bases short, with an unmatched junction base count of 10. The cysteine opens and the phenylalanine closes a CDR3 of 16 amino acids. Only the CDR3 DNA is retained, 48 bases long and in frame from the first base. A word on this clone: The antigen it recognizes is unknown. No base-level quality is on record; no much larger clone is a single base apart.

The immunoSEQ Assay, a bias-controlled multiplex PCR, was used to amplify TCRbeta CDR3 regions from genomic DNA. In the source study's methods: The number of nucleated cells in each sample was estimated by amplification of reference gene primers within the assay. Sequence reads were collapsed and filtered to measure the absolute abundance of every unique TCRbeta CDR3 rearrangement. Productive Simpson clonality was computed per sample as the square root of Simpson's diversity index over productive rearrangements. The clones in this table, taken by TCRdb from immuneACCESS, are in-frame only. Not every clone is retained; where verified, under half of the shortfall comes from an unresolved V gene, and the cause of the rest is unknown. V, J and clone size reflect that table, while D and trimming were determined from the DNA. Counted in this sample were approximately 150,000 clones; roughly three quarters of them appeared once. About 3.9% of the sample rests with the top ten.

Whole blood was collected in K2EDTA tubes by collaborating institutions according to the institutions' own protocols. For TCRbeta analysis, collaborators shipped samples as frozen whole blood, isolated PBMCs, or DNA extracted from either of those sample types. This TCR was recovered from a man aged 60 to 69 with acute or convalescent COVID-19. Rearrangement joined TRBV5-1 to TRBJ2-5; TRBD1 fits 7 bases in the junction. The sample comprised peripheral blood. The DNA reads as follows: TGCGCCAGCAGCTTGGTAACGTGGGACAGTTGGGAGACCCAGTACTTC. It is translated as CASSLVTWDSWETQYF.